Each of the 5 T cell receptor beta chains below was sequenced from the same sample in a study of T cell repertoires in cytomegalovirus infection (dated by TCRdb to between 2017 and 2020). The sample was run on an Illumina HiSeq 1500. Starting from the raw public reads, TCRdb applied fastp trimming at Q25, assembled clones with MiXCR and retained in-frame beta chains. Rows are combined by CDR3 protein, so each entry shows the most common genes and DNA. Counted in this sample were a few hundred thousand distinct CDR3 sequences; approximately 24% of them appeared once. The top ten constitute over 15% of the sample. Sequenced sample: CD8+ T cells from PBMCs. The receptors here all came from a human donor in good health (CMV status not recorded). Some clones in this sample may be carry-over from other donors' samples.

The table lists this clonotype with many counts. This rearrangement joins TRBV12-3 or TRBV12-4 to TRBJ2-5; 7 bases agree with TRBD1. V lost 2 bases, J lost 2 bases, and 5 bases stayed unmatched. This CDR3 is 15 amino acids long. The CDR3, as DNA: TGTGCCAGCAGTTTACTAGGGACAGCACAAGAGACCCAGTACTTC. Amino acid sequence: CASSLLGTAQETQYF.

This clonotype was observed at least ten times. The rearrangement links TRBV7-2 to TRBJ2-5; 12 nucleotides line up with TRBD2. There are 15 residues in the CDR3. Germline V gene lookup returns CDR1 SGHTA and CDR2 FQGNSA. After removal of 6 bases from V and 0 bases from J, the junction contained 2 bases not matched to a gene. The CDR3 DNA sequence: TGTGCCAGCAGGAGACTAGCGGGGGACCAAGAGACCCAGTACTTC. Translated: CASRRLAGDQETQYF.

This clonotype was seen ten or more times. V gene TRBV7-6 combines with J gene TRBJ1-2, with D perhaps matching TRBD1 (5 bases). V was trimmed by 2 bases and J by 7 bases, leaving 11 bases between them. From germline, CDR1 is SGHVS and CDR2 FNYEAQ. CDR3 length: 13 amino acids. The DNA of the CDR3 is TGTGCCAGCAGCTTATTGGCAGGGCTTGGCTACACCTTC. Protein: CASSLLAGLGYTF.

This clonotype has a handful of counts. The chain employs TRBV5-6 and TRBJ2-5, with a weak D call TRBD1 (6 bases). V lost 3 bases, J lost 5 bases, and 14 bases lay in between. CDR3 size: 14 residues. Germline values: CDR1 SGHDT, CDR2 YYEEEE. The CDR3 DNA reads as TGTGCCAGCAGCTCCGGGACACCCGTGGAGACCCAGTACTTC. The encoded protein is CASSSGTPVETQYF.

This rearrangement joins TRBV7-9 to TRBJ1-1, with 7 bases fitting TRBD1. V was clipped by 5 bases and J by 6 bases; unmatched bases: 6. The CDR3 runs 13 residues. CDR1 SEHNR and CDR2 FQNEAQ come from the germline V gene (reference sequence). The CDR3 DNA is TGTGCCAGCAGCCCCCCAACAGGGGCTGAAGCTTTCTTT. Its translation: CASSPPTGAEAFF.